The T cell receptor (beta chain) described here comes from a study of T cells in Graves' hyperthyroidism and ophthalmopathy. Study-wide context: Pretreatment peripheral blood was obtained at initial diagnosis.

This clonotype was found a few times. The germline V gene encodes CDR1 MNHEY and CDR2 SVGEGT. The CDR3 loop spans 16 amino acids. The V gene end was trimmed by 5 bases and the J gene end by 5 bases; junction bases not matched to a gene: 5. Researchers took RNA transcripts and amplified the TCR beta CDR3 regions from them. The HTBI primer set was used in a first-round RT-PCR of the TCR CDR3. TCRdb re-analysed the multiplex PCR reads in MiXCR, keeping a single row per CDR3 protein. The table lists 400,000 to 500,000 distinct CDR3 sequences, over 12% of them singletons. Specimen: blood. The sequence came from a young man with Graves' ophthalmopathy. The V call is TRBV6-2 or TRBV6-3, the J call TRBJ2-3; 15 nucleotides line up with TRBD2. The CDR3 loop reads CASSKRTSGRGDTQYF. DNA for the CDR3: TGTGCCAGCAGTAAACGGACTAGCGGGAGGGGAGATACGCAGTATTTT.